The source of this T cell receptor (beta chain) is a study of T cell repertoires in aging, cancer and after chemotherapy. Study summary: Donors were grouped into six age bands spanning 30 or younger through 70 or older.

Comment on this clonotype: No antigen is known for it.

Findings of the study overall: In healthy donors, age-related TCR diversity loss mainly reflected lost richness.

Rearranged V-D-J TRB sequences were amplified with a mixed TRB-A/B primer pool. TCRdb used MiXCR to reprocess the multiplex PCR reads, holding one entry per CDR3 protein. The repertoire includes about 4,200 distinct CDR3 sequences, over 25% of them detected once, and around 33% sits in the top ten. Germline CDR1 reads SGHNT; CDR2 reads YYREEE (reference sequence). V was clipped by 0 bases and J by 8 bases; unmatched bases: 8. There are 17 residues in the CDR3. TCR beta rearrangements were amplified from peripheral blood genomic DNA. The V gene is TRBV5-4, the J gene TRBJ2-1, with 13 bases fitting TRBD2. Sequencing input: blood. This receptor was identified in a human donor with a blood cancer. DNA for the CDR3: TGTGCCAGCAGCTTGGCACTCAGGACTAGCGGGAGTTATGAGCAGTTCTTC. It specifies CASSLALRTSGSYEQFF.